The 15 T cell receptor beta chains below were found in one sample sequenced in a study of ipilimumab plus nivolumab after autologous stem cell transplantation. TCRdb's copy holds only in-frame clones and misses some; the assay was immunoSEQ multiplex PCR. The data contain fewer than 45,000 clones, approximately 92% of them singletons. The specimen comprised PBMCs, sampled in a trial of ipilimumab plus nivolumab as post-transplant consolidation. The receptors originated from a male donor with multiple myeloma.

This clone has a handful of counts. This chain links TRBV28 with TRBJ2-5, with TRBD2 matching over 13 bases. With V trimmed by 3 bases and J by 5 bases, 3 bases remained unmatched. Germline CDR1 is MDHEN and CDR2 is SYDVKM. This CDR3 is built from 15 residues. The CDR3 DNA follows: TGTGCCAGCAGTTTCAGGACTAGCGGGAGTGAGACCCAGTACTTC. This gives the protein CASSFRTSGSETQYF.

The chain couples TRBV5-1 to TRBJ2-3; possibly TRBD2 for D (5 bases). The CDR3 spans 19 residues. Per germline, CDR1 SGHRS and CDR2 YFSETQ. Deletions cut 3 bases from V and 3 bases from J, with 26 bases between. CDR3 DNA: TGCGCCAGCAGCTCAGTTCAGAGCCGGGAATCTCGATTAACAGATACGCAGTATTTT. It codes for CASSSVQSRESRLTDTQYF.

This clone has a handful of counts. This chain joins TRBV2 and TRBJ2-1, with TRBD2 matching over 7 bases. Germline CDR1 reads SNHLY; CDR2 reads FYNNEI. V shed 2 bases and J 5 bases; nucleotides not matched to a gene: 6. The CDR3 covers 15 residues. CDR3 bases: TGTGCCAGCAGTGAAAACGGCGGGAGAAACAATGAGCAGTTCTTC. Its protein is CASSENGGRNNEQFF.

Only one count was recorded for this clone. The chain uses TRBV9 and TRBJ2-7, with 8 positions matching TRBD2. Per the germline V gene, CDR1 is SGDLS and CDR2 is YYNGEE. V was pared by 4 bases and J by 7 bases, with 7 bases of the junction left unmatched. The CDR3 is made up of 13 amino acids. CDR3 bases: TGTGCCAGCAGCCTCCGGGAGGGAGGGGAGCAGTACTTC. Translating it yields CASSLREGGEQYF.

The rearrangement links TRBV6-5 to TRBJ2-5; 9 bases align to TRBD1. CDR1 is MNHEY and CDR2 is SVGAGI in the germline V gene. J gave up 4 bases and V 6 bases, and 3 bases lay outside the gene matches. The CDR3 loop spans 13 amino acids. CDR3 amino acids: CASSSDRGETQYF. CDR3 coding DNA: TGTGCCAGCAGCTCGGACAGGGGAGAGACCCAGTACTTC.

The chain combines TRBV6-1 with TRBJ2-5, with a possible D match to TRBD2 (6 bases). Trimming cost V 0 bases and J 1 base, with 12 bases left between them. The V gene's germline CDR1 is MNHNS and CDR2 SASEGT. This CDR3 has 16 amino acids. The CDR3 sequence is CASSEARGMAQETQYF. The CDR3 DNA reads TGTGCCAGCAGTGAAGCCCGGGGGATGGCCCAAGAGACCCAGTACTTC.

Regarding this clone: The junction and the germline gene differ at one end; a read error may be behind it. The CDR3: CASSPGTSGYNEQFF. The CDR3 DNA reads TGTGCTAGCAGCCCTGGGACTAGCGGTTACAATGAGCAGTTCTTC. The chain joins TRBV7-7 to TRBJ2-1, with 11 bases lining up with TRBD2. Germline V gene lookup returns CDR1 SSHAT and CDR2 FNYEAQ (reference sequence). The CDR3 contains 15 residues. Drawing the rest from reference TRBV7-7 and TRBJ2-1, the complete variable domain is GAGVSQSPRYKVTKRGQDVTLRCDPISSHATLYWYQQALGQGPEFLTYFNYEAQPDKSGLPSDRFSAERPEGSISTLTIQRTEQRDSAMYRCASSPGTSGYNEQFFGPGTRLTVL.

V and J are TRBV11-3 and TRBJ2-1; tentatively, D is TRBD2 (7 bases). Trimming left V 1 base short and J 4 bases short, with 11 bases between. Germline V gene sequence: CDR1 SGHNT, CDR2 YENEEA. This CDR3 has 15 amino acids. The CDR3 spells CASSLVGGAYNEQFF. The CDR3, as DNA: TGTGCCAGCAGCTTAGTGGGGGGGGCATACAATGAGCAGTTCTTC.

The CDR3 DNA follows: TGTGCCAGCTCACCAGGGCTGCAGGAGACCCAGTACTTC. This codes for CASSPGLQETQYF. The chain joins TRBV18 to TRBJ2-5, with D uncertain. The CDR3 sequence is 13 residues long. CDR1 is KGHSH, CDR2 LQKENI, per germline. The V gene lost 2 bases and the J gene lost 5 bases, with 9 bases spanning the gap.

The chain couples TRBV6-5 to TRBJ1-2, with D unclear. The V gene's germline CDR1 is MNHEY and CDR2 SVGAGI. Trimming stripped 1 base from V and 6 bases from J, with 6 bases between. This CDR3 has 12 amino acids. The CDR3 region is CASSYYGDGYTF. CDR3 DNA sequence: TGTGCCAGCAGTTACTATGGGGATGGCTACACCTTC.

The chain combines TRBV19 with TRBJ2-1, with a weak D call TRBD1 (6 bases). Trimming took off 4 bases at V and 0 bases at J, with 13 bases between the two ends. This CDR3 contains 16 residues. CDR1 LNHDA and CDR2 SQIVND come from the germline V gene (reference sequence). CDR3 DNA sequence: TGTGCCAGTAGTACCCTACAGGGCTTCTCCTACAATGAGCAGTTCTTC. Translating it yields CASSTLQGFSYNEQFF.

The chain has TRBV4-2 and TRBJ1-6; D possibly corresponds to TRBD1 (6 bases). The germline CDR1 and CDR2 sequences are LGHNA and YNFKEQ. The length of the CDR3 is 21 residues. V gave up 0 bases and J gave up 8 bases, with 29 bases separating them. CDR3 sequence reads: CASSQDGPGGGLWTNDSPLHF. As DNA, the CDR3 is TGTGCCAGCAGCCAAGATGGGCCGGGGGGGGGCCTTTGGACCAACGATTCACCCCTCCACTTT.

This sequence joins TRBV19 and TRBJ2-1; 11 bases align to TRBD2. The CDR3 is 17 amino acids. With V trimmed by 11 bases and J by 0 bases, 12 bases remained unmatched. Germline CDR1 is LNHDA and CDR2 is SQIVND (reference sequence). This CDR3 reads CAGPTSGTHSSYNEQFF. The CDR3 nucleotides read TGTGCCGGTCCGACTAGCGGGACCCACAGCTCCTACAATGAGCAGTTCTTC.

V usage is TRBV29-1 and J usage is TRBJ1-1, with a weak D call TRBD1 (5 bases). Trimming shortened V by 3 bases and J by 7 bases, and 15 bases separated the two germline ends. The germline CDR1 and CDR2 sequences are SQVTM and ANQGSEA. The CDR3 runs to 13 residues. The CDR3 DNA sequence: TGCAGCGTTGAGGCAGCAGGGAGGATTGAAGCTTTCTTT. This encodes CSVEAAGRIEAFF.

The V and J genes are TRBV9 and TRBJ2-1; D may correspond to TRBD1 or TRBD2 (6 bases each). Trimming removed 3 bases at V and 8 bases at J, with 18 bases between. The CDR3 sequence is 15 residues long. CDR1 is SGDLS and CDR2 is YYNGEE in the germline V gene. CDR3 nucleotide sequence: TGTGCCAGCAGCGCCACGGAAGGGGGGACCCATGAGCAGTTCTTC. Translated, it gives CASSATEGGTHEQFF.